One and the same sample provided the 8 T cell receptor beta chains below, sequenced in a study of HIV-infected children after antiretroviral therapy interruption. The TCR library was built from RNA with a 3' RACE protocol and unique molecular identifiers. TCRdb redid the calling of the 3' RACE reads with MiXCR, one entry per CDR3 protein. In the table there are nearly 15,000 distinct CDR3 sequences, under 4% of which are singletons. Treatment reported: PENTA 11 planned treatment interruption arm or continuous ART arm. The input for sequencing was CD45RO+ CD8+ T cells from PBMCs, pooled from several time points, taken from a donor given antiretroviral therapy, either interrupted or continuous. Sample subset: memory CD8+ CD45RO+ CD45RA- T cells. The source of these receptors is a pool of human donors with HIV.

This clonotype was seen many times. The chain employs TRBV7-9 and TRBJ2-1; tentative D call: TRBD1 (6 bases). The CDR3 has 13 residues. The ends were cut back, 5 bases at V and 6 bases at J, with 11 bases in the middle. The germline V gene encodes CDR1 SEHNR and CDR2 FQNEAQ (reference sequence). This chain's CDR3 is CASSPRQANEQFF. CDR3 DNA sequence: TGTGCCAGCAGCCCGAGACAGGCCAATGAGCAGTTCTTC. Full variable domain (rest looked up from reference TRBV7-9 and TRBJ2-1): DTGVSQNPRHKITKRGQNVTFRCDPISEHNRLYWYRQTLGQGPEFLTYFQNEAQLEKSRLLSDRFSAERPKGSFSTLEIQRTEQGDSAMYLCASSPRQANEQFFGPGTRLTVL.

Ten or more counts support this clonotype. The rearrangement joins TRBV27 to TRBJ2-3; 10 bases align to TRBD2. The V and J ends lost 4 bases and 6 bases, in that order; junction bases with no gene match: 7. The CDR3 loop spans 15 amino acids. Germline loops: CDR1 MNHEY, CDR2 SMNVEV (reference sequence). CDR3 coding DNA: TGTGCCAGCAGTTCCGGGACTAGCGCGGGCGATACGCAGTATTTT. It codes for CASSSGTSAGDTQYF.

This clonotype appeared many times. The rearrangement joins TRBV4-1 to TRBJ1-2; 7 bases are a match to TRBD1. CDR3 size: 16 residues. J gave up 6 bases and V 0 bases, and 10 bases lay outside the gene matches. CDR1 and CDR2 from the germline V gene are MGHRA and YSYEKL. In DNA form, the CDR3 reads TGCGCCAGCAGCCAAGAAACAGCCCAGGGGGATGATGGCTACACCTTC. Amino acid sequence: CASSQETAQGDDGYTF.

This clonotype was counted at least ten times. The chain employs TRBV14 and TRBJ1-2; no firm D call. Germline V gene data show CDR1 as SGHDN and CDR2 as FVKESK. Deletions cut 2 bases from V and 5 bases from J, with 15 bases between. This CDR3 is 15 amino acids long. The CDR3 loop reads CASSQRTSPSYGYTF. CDR3 sequence (DNA): TGTGCCAGCAGCCAAAGAACGAGCCCTTCGTATGGCTACACCTTC.

This clonotype was found many times. This chain joins TRBV12-3 or TRBV12-4 and TRBJ2-7; TRBD2 aligns across 8 bases. There are 14 residues in the CDR3. The J segment lost 2 bases and the V segment lost 7 bases, leaving 7 bases of the junction unmatched. The CDR3 here is CASNGLGLAYEQYF. CDR3 sequence (DNA): TGTGCCAGCAATGGGCTGGGACTAGCCTACGAGCAGTACTTC.

This clonotype was found a few times. V usage is TRBV20-1 and J usage is TRBJ2-7; tentative D call: TRBD1 (6 bases). Deletions cut 0 bases from V and 4 bases from J, with 19 bases between. CDR3 length: 16 amino acids. Germline V gives CDR1 DFQATT, CDR2 SNEGSKA (reference sequence). The DNA of the CDR3 is TGCAGTGCTAGAGAATATGTCTTCAGGGGTCAATACGAGCAGTACTTC. Translated: CSAREYVFRGQYEQYF.

The sample holds many counts of this clonotype. The rearrangement uses TRBV27 and TRBJ1-1; D is perhaps TRBD1 (5 bases). Trimming removed 10 bases from V and 5 bases from J, with 20 bases in between. This CDR3 is built from 14 residues. CDR1 and CDR2 (germline): MNHEY, SMNVEV (reference sequence). DNA for the CDR3: TGTGCCACCTGCTCGGTTTGGGGGGTGACTGAAGCTTTCTTT. It is translated as CATCSVWGVTEAFF.

This clonotype was seen repeatedly, ten times or more. This sequence joins TRBV20-1 and TRBJ2-7; 9 positions match TRBD1. Germline CDR1 reads DFQATT; CDR2 reads SNEGSKA (reference sequence). Unmatched junction bases numbered 12, after V lost 3 bases and J lost 6 bases. The CDR3 is 15 amino acids. The CDR3 loop reads CSARNPGQGSSEQYF. CDR3 DNA: TGCAGTGCTAGGAATCCGGGACAGGGCTCGAGCGAGCAGTACTTC.